A selection of T cell receptor beta chains follows, all from one sample in a study of blood T cells in healthy people across ages. Via MiXCR, TCRdb re-called the 5' RACE reads, giving one row per CDR3 protein. The profile shows fewer than 900,000 distinct CDR3 sequences, around 40% of them singletons. Sequenced sample: blood. The receptors shown here come from a woman in her fifties or sixties in good health. The CDR3 runs from the conserved cysteine through the conserved F or W. The D gene is left open where the match is weak. Only part of the rows carry a size: once, few, many, or a class if the clone is expanded.

CDR3 protein: CASSQRAGLSYNEQFF; CDR3 DNA: TGCGCCAGCAGCCAGAGAGCGGGTCTCTCCTACAATGAGCAGTTCTTC; clone size: NA; J gene: TRBJ2-1; V gene: TRBV4-3; D gene: NA
CDR3 protein: CASSETGTSQYEQFF; CDR3 DNA: TGTGCCAGCAGCGAAACCGGGACTAGCCAGTATGAGCAGTTCTTC; clone size: few; J gene: TRBJ2-1; V gene: TRBV9; D gene: TRBD2
CDR3 protein: CASSQDLVGTSGYSYEQYF; CDR3 DNA: TGTGCCAGCAGCCAAGATCTTGTAGGGACTAGCGGTTACTCCTACGAGCAGTACTTC; clone size: few; J gene: TRBJ2-7; V gene: TRBV3-1; D gene: TRBD2
CDR3 protein: CSAARLSSGSTDTQYF; CDR3 DNA: TGCAGTGCAGCCCGGCTGAGTAGCGGGAGCACAGATACGCAGTATTTT; clone size: NA; J gene: TRBJ2-3; V gene: TRBV20-1; D gene: TRBD2
CDR3 protein: CACPPPGSGANVLTF; CDR3 DNA: TGTGCCTGCCCCCCCCCAGGGTCTGGGGCCAACGTCCTGACTTTC; clone size: NA; J gene: TRBJ2-6; V gene: TRBV30; D gene: NA
CDR3 protein: CASSPRRERGQETQYF; CDR3 DNA: TGTGCCAGCAGCCCCCGTCGCGAGCGGGGCCAAGAGACCCAGTACTTC; clone size: few; J gene: TRBJ2-5; V gene: TRBV7-9; D gene: TRBD2
CDR3 protein: CASSVRTGLSYEQYF; CDR3 DNA: TGTGCCAGCAGCGTAAGGACAGGCCTTTCCTACGAGCAGTACTTC; clone size: many; J gene: TRBJ2-7; V gene: TRBV9; D gene: TRBD1
CDR3 protein: CASSPRSQGAEAFF; CDR3 DNA: TGTGCCAGCTCACCACGGTCACAGGGGGCTGAAGCTTTCTTT; clone size: NA; J gene: TRBJ1-1; V gene: TRBV18; D gene: TRBD1
CDR3 protein: CALRPGGKNTEAFF; CDR3 DNA: TGTGCCTTACGCCCAGGGGGGAAAAACACTGAAGCTTTCTTT; clone size: NA; J gene: TRBJ1-1; V gene: TRBV6-6; D gene: TRBD1
CDR3 protein: CASSLAIAGGLSEQYF; CDR3 DNA: TGTGCCAGCAGCTTAGCGATAGCGGGGGGGCTAAGCGAGCAGTACTTC; clone size: NA; J gene: TRBJ2-7; V gene: TRBV7-6; D gene: TRBD2
CDR3 protein: CASSLASGTGQYGTNYGYTF; CDR3 DNA: TGTGCCAGCAGCTTAGCTAGTGGCACAGGGCAGTACGGTACTAACTATGGCTACACCTTC; clone size: NA; J gene: TRBJ1-2; V gene: TRBV7-9; D gene: NA
CDR3 protein: CSALHSGGSYEQYF; CDR3 DNA: TGCAGTGCTTTACATAGCGGGGGATCCTACGAGCAGTACTTC; clone size: NA; J gene: TRBJ2-7; V gene: TRBV20-1; D gene: TRBD2
CDR3 protein: CASGPLGVEEEAQYF; CDR3 DNA: TGCGCCAGCGGCCCACTGGGGGTCGAAGAGGAGGCCCAGTACTTC; clone size: NA; J gene: TRBJ2-5; V gene: TRBV5-1; D gene: NA
CDR3 protein: CASSQEGTSGGGTDTQYF; CDR3 DNA: TGTGCCAGCAGCCAAGAGGGAACTAGCGGGGGTGGGACAGATACGCAGTATTTT; clone size: few; J gene: TRBJ2-3; V gene: TRBV4-2; D gene: TRBD2
CDR3 protein: CSASLSGNTDTQYF; CDR3 DNA: TGCAGTGCTAGTCTTAGCGGGAATACAGATACGCAGTATTTT; clone size: NA; J gene: TRBJ2-3; V gene: TRBV20-1; D gene: TRBD2
CDR3 protein: CASSYDPAGDQETQYF; CDR3 DNA: TGTGCCAGCAGTTACGATCCAGCGGGGGACCAAGAGACCCAGTACTTC; clone size: few; J gene: TRBJ2-5; V gene: TRBV6-2/TRBV6-3; D gene: TRBD2
CDR3 protein: CASSLELGTNVLTF; CDR3 DNA: TGTGCCAGCAGCTTAGAGCTGGGAACCAACGTCCTGACTTTC; clone size: NA; J gene: TRBJ2-6; V gene: TRBV7-6; D gene: NA
CDR3 protein: CASSLLGLAATGELFF; CDR3 DNA: TGTGCCAGCAGTTTATTGGGGCTAGCGGCCACCGGGGAGCTGTTTTTT; clone size: NA; J gene: TRBJ2-2; V gene: TRBV28; D gene: TRBD2
CDR3 protein: CASSLDTNTGELFF; CDR3 DNA: TGCGCCAGCAGCTTGGACACCAACACCGGGGAGCTGTTTTTT; clone size: few; J gene: TRBJ2-2; V gene: TRBV5-1; D gene: NA
CDR3 protein: CASSLFGLTATNEKLFF; CDR3 DNA: TGTGCCAGCAGCTTGTTTGGTTTGACCGCAACTAATGAAAAACTGTTTTTT; clone size: NA; J gene: TRBJ1-4; V gene: TRBV5-6; D gene: NA
CDR3 protein: CASSSVSRSYEQYF; CDR3 DNA: TGTGCCAGCAGCTCAGTGTCCCGCTCCTACGAGCAGTACTTC; clone size: few; J gene: TRBJ2-7; V gene: TRBV11-1; D gene: NA
CDR3 protein: CSAWAGDSQNTEAFF; CDR3 DNA: TGCAGTGCTTGGGCGGGGGACAGTCAGAACACTGAAGCTTTCTTT; clone size: NA; J gene: TRBJ1-1; V gene: TRBV20-1; D gene: TRBD1
CDR3 protein: CSARGEGQPQHF; CDR3 DNA: TGCAGTGCTAGAGGAGAGGGGCAGCCCCAGCATTTT; clone size: NA; J gene: TRBJ1-5; V gene: TRBV20-1; D gene: NA
CDR3 protein: CASSLLTGPYEQYF; CDR3 DNA: TGCGCCAGCAGCCTGCTGACAGGGCCCTACGAGCAGTACTTC; clone size: NA; J gene: TRBJ2-7; V gene: TRBV4-3; D gene: TRBD1
CDR3 protein: CASSVAGLAGGDTQYF; CDR3 DNA: TGCGCCAGCTCCGTTGCGGGACTAGCGGGAGGGGATACGCAGTATTTT; clone size: few; J gene: TRBJ2-3; V gene: TRBV4-3; D gene: TRBD2